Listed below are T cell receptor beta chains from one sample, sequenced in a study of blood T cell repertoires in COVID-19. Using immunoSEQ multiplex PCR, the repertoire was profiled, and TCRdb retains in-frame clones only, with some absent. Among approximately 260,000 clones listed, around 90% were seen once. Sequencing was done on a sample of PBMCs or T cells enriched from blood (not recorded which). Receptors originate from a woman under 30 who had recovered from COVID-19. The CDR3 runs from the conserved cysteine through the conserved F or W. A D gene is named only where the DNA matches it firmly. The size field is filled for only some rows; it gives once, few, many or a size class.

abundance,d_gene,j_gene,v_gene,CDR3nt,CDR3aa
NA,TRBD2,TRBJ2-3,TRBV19,TGTGCCAGTAGTGTTTTAGCGGGCCCCGAAAGAAATACGCAGTATTTT,CASSVLAGPERNTQYF
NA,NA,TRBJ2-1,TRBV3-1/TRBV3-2,TGTGCCAGCAGCCAAGATGTGGTTTCTAGCTCCTACAATGAGCAGTTCTTC,CASSQDVVSSSYNEQFF
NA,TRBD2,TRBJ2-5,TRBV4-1,TGCGCCAGCAGCCAAGAGGAGGGGAGGGGTGAGACCCAGTACTTC,CASSQEEGRGETQYF
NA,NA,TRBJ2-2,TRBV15,TGTGCCACCAGCAGATCGCCGGGAGAAGACACCGGGGAGCTGTTTTTT,CATSRSPGEDTGELFF
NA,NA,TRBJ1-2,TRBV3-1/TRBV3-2,TGTGCCAGCAGCCAAGCCAGTCCGGGGTTCAATGGCTACACCTTC,CASSQASPGFNGYTF
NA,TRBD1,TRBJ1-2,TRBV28,TGTGCCAGCAGTTTAAGAGGGCAGGGGGCGCGGTATGGCTACACCTTC,CASSLRGQGARYGYTF
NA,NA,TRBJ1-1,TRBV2,TGTGCCAGCAGACCGGGGGGGGATAGGGACACTGAAGCTTTCTTT,CASRPGGDRDTEAFF
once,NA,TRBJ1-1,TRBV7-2,TGTGCCAGCAGCTCCCTACCAGTCAGGGCCGAGAACACTGAAGCTTTCTTT,CASSSLPVRAENTEAFF
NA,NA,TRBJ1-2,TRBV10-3,TGTGCCATCAGTGAGCCAGGGTCTCCCCGGCACTATGGCTACACCTTC,CAISEPGSPRHYGYTF
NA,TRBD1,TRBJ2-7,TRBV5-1,TGCGCCAGCAGCATAGGCGGACAGGGGGCTTACGAGCAGTACTTC,CASSIGGQGAYEQYF
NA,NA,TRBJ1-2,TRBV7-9,TGTGCCTTCCCGTCCCCCCCGGGTGGCTACACCTTC,CAFPSPPGGYTF
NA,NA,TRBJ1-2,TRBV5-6,TGTGCCAGCAGCCCCGCTTTTGAGGGGGAAGCTGGCTACACCTTC,CASSPAFEGEAGYTF
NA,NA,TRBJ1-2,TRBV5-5,TGTGCCAGCAGCTTGGCCGCAAGGGGCACCCACTATGGCTACACCTTC,CASSLAARGTHYGYTF
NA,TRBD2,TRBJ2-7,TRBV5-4,TGTGCCAGCAGCTCAGGACTAGCGGGAGGATCAGGTGGGGAGCAGTACTTC,CASSSGLAGGSGGEQYF
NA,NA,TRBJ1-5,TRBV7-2,TGTGCCAGCAGCCGGGACTTATATCAGCCCCAGCATTTT,CASSRDLYQPQHF
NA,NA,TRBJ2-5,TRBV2,TGTGCCAGCAGTGAAGAGGGGATCCAAGAGACCCAGTACTTC,CASSEEGIQETQYF
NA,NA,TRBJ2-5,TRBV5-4,TGTGCCAGCAGCTTTTGGGCGGGCAACCAAGAGACCCAGTACTTC,CASSFWAGNQETQYF
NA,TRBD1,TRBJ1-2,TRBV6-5,TGTGCCAGCAGTCGACAGGGGACCCCCTTAGATGGCTACACCTTC,CASSRQGTPLDGYTF
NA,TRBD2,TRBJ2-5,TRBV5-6,TGTGCCAGCAGCTTGGTAGGGCTAGCGGGTACCCAAGAGACCCAGTACTTC,CASSLVGLAGTQETQYF
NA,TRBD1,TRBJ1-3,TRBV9,TGTGCCAGCAGCCCACAGGGGGCTGGAAACACCATATATTTT,CASSPQGAGNTIYF
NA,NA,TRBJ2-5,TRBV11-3,TGTGCCAGCAGCTCGGGGGGACACCACCAAGAGACCCAGTACTTC,CASSSGGHHQETQYF
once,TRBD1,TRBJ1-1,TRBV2,TGTGCCAGCAGCTCGGGACAGGGGGACACTGAAGCTTTCTTT,CASSSGQGDTEAFF
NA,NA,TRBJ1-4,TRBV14,TGTGCCAGCAGCCAAGTGGGAGATAATGAAAAACTGTTTTTT,CASSQVGDNEKLFF
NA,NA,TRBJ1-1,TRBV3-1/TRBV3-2,TGTGCCAGCAGCCAAGAACTGGCAGGGGCTGAAGCTTTCTTT,CASSQELAGAEAFF
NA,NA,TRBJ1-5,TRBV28,TGTGCCAGCAATGGGGGGGGTTATAGCAATCAGCCCCAGCATTTT,CASNGGGYSNQPQHF
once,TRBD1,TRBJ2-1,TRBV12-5,TGTGCTAGTGGTTTGGCAACCCGGACAGGGGAACGTGAGCAGTTCTTC,CASGLATRTGEREQFF
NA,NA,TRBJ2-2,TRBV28,TGTGCCAGCAGTTTAGGGGACACTTACACCGGGGAGCTGTTTTTT,CASSLGDTYTGELFF
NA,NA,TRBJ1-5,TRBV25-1,TGTGCCAGCAGTGACCCAGGATACAATCAGCCCCAGCATTTT,CASSDPGYNQPQHF
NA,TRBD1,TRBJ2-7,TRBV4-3,TGCGCCAGCAGTGAAGGGACAGGGATGGGGTACGAGCAGTACTTC,CASSEGTGMGYEQYF
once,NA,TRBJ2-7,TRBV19,TGTGCCAGTAGTTATTCCTCAGAATACGAGCAGTACTTC,CASSYSSEYEQYF
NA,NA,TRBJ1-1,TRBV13,TGTGCCAGCAGCTCCCGGGGACATAGCACTGAAGCTTTCTTT,CASSSRGHSTEAFF
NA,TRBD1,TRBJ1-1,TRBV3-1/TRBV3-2,TGTGCCAGCAGCTACCCCGGACAGGGTCGAACTGAAGCTTTCTTT,CASSYPGQGRTEAFF
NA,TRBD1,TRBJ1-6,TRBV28,TGTGCCAGCAGCCAGGTGATCGGGACAGGGAATTCACCCCTCCACTTT,CASSQVIGTGNSPLHF
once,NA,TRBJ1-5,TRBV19,TGTGCCAGTAGCCAGGGATCTTTGGGGAATCAGCCCCAGCATTTT,CASSQGSLGNQPQHF
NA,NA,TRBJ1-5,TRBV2,TGTGCCAGCAGAGGTCGGCAGGGCGATCAGCCCCAGCATTTT,CASRGRQGDQPQHF
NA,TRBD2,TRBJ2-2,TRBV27,TGTGCCAGCAGAAGTAACGCGGGGGGGCCGGCCGGGGAGCTGTTTTTT,CASRSNAGGPAGELFF